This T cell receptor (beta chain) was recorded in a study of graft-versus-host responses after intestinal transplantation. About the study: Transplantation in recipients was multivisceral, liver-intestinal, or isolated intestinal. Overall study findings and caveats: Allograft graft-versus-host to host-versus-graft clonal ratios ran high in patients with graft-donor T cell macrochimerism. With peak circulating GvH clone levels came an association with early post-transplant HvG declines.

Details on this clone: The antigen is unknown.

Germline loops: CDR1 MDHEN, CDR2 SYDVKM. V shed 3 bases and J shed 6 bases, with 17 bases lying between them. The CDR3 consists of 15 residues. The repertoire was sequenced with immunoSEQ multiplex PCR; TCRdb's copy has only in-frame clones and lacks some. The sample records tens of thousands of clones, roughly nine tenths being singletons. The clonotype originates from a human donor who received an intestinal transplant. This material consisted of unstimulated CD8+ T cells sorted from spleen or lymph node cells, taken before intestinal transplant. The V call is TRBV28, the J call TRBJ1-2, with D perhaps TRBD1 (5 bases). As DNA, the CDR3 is TGTGCCAGCAGTTTTCTGTCGGGTCGCAGGGATGGCTACACCTTC. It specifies CASSFLSGRRDGYTF.